This T cell receptor beta chain was obtained from a study of somatic mutations in cytotoxic T cells in rheumatoid arthritis. Background on the study: No treatment had yet been given when patient blood (roughly 28 ml EDTA) was drawn, right after diagnosis. Using a FACSAria II or Sony SH800, a portion of the V beta antibody-stained T-cell populations were flow-sorted at nearly 100% purity, and among those populations were V beta1+ cells that were then sequenced for TCRB.

The CDR3 has 17 amino acids. Trimming took 0 bases from V and 5 from J; bases not matched to a gene: 6. Germline CDR1 reads MRHNA; CDR2 reads SNTAGT. This clone was counted only a few times. Its antigen remains unknown. The assay was immunoSEQ multiplex PCR, and TCRdb's table has in-frame clones only and misses some. Of about 16,000 clones in the sample, around 77% were seen once. Study-level results: Among 50 to 75 patients, about eight showed a largest CD8+ clone that surpassed 20% of CD8+ cells. Only rheumatoid arthritis patients, not healthy controls, showed CD8+ clonality increasing with age.

V usage is TRBV6-4 and J usage is TRBJ2-2; TRBD1 agrees at 10 bases. The sample was CD8+ T cells sorted from blood. This receptor was taken from an adult with rheumatoid arthritis. CDR3 nucleotide sequence: TGTGCCAGCAGTGACTCAGACAGGGGGCCGGGTACCGGGGAGCTGTTTTTT. It encodes CASSDSDRGPGTGELFF.